The entry that follows covers one T cell receptor (beta chain) sequence. Its binding antigen is unknown. No clone much larger than this one lies a single base away; base qualities are absent. The data stem from a study of blood T cell repertoires in COVID-19 (dated by TCRdb to 2019 to 2021). At the level of the whole study: Samples covering the acute and convalescent phases of COVID-19 were provided by collaborators in the United States, Italy and Spain. The material from the prospective study consisted of cDNA or gDNA derived from T cells, B-cell-depleted T cells, or PBMCs. The dataset comprised deeply sampled blood TCRbeta repertoires from subjects exposed to, actively infected with, or recovered from COVID-19. The repertoires were made available in a free public database intended to serve as a resource for research on the immune response to SARS-CoV-2. Samples were obtained from the ongoing ImmuneRACE study (first 160 participants) and from about 1,300 subjects provided by 6 global collaborators. Sample metadata almost always included a de-identified subject ID, COVID-19 status, age in years and sex. HLA class I and class II types, where available, came from metadata supplied by the sample provider rather than from assay-based typing.

TCRbeta CDR3 regions were amplified from genomic DNA by means of the immunoSEQ Assay, a bias-controlled multiplex PCR. The paper's data handling went like this. Nucleated cell counts per sample were estimated from amplification of reference gene primers within the assay. To quantify the absolute abundance of each unique TCRbeta CDR3 rearrangement, sequence reads were collapsed and filtered. Productive Simpson clonality was computed per sample as the square root of Simpson's diversity index over productive rearrangements. TCRdb obtained this table from immuneACCESS and retained in-frame rearrangements with V and J assigned. These tables miss some clones; where compared with another copy, unresolved V genes account for less than half of the shortfall, and the remainder is unexplained. That table supplies the V and J calls and clone size; D and trimming were determined from the DNA. Counted in this sample were 150,000 or so clones; over 75% of them appeared once. About an eighth of the sample goes to the ten largest clones.

The germline V gene yields MNHEY for CDR1 and SVGAGI for CDR2. V loses 4 bases at its end and J loses 2 bases; junction bases beyond the gene matches: 5. The CDR3 holds 14 amino acids from the cysteine to the phenylalanine. Only the CDR3 portion is preserved as DNA: 42 bases, with reading frame beginning at the first base. Here is what the overall study found, with its caveats: The quantity of clinical and demographic metadata differed by source and by participant and was supplied without curation.

At one collaborating source in Seattle, patients were enrolled during active infection and were followed longitudinally through the course of disease. The collaborating institutions used their own protocols to collect whole blood in K2EDTA tubes. For TCRbeta analysis, collaborators shipped samples as frozen whole blood, isolated PBMCs, or DNA extracted from either of those sample types. Sample: peripheral blood. The clonotype originates from a man aged 18 to 29 with COVID-19, enrolled during active disease. The sequence joins TRBV6-5 to TRBJ2-7; 7 bases in the junction line up with TRBD1. The CDR3 here reads CASSSDRPPYEQYF. The nucleotides are TGTGCCAGCAGTTCGGACAGGCCCCCCTACGAGCAGTACTTC.